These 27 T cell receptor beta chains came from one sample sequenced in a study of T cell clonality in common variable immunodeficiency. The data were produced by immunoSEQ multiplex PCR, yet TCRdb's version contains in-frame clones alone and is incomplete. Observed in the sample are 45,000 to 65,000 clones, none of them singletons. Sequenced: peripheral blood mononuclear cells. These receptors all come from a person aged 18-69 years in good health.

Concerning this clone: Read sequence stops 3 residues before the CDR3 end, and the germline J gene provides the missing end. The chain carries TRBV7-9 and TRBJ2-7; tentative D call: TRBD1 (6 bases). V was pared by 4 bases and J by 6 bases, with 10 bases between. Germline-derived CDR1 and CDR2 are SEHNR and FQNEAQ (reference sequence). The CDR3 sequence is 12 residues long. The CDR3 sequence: CASSYTGIEQYF. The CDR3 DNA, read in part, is TGTGCCAGCAGCTATACAGGGATCGAG.

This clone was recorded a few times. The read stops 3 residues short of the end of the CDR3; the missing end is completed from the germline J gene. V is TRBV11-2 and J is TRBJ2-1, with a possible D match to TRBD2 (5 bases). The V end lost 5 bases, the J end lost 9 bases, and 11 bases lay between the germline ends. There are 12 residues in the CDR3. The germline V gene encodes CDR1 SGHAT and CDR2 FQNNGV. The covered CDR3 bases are TGTGCCAGCAGCCCCCCTCGGGGTGAG. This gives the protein CASSPPRGE. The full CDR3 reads CASSPPRGEQFF.

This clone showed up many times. The CDR3 spells CASSLPIGGYRQETQYF. CDR3 bases read: TGTGCCAGCAGCTTACCTATAGGGGGCTATCGCCAAGAGACC. The genes are TRBV7-8 and TRBJ2-5; 7 bases fit TRBD1. The missing CDR3 end, 3 residues past where the read stops, is filled in from the germline J gene. Germline V gene data show CDR1 as SGHVS and CDR2 as FQNEAQ. With 2 bases clipped from V and 1 base from J, the junction kept 10 bases outside the gene matches. The CDR3 loop spans 17 amino acids. Variable domain in full (rest from reference TRBV7-8 and TRBJ2-5): GAGVSQSPRYKVAKRGQDVALRCDPISGHVSLFWYQQALGQGPEFLTYFQNEAQLDKSGLPSDRFFAERPEGSVSTLKIQRTQQEDSAVYLCASSLPIGGYRQETQYFGPGTRLLVL.

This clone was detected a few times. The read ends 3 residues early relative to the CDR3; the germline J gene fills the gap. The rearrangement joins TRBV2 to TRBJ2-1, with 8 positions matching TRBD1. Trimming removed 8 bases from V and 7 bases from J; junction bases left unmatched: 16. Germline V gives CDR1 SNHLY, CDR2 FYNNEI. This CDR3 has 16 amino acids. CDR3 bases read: TGTGCCAGCCAAGGACAGGGCGGAATCGGGCCTAATGAG. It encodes CASQGQGGIGPNE. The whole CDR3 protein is CASQGQGGIGPNEQFF. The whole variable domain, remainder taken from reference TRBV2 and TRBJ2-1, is EPEVTQTPSHQVTQMGQEVILRCVPISNHLYFYWYRQILGQKVEFLVSFYNNEISEKSEIFDDQFSVERPDGSNFTLKIRSTKLEDSAMYFCASQGQGGIGPNEQFFGPGTRLTVL.

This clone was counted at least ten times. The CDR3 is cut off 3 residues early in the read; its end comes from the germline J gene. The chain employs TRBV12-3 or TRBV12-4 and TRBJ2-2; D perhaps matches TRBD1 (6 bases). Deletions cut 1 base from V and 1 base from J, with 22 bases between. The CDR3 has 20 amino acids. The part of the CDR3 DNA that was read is TGTGCCAGCAGTTTAGTCGCAGGGGAAAACTATGGAGAGAACACCGGGGAG. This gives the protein CASSLVAGENYGENTGE. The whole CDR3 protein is CASSLVAGENYGENTGELFF.

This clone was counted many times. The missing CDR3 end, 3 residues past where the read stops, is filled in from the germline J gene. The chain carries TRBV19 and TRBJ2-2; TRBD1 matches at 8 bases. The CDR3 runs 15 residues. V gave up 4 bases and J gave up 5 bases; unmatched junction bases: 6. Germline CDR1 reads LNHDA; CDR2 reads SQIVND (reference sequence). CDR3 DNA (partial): TGTGCCAGTAGTAATTACAGGGGGACGACCGGGGAG. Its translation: CASSNYRGTTGE. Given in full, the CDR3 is CASSNYRGTTGELFF.

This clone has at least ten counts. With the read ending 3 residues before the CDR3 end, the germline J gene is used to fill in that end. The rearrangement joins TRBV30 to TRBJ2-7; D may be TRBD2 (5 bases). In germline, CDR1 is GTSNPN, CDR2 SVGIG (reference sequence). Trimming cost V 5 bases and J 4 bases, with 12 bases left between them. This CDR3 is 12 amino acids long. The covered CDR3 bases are TGTGCCTGGGACCTAGCTACATACGAG. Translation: CAWDLATYE. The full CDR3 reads CAWDLATYEQYF.

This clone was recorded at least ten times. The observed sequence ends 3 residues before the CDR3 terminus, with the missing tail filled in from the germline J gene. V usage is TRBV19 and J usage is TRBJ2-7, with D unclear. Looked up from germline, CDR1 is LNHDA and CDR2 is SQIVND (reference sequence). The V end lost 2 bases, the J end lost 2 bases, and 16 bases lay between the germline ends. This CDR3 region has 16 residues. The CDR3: CASSITTPLRTYEQYF. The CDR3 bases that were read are TGTGCCAGTAGTATAACGACACCCCTGAGGACCTACGAG.

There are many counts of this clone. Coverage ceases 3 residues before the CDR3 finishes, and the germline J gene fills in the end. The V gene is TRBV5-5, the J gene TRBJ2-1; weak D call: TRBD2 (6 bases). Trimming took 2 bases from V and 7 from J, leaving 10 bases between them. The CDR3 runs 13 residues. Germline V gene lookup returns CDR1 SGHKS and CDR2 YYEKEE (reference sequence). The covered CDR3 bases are TGTGCCAGCAGCTTTTTAGCGGCAAATGAG. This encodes CASSFLAANE. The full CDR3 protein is CASSFLAANEQFF.

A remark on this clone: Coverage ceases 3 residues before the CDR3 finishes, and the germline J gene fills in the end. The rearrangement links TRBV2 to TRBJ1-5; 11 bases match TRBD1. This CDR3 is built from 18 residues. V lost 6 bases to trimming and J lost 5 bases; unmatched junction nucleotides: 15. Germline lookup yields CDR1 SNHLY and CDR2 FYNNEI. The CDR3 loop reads CASRPRDRGVVGDQPQHF. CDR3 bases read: TGTGCCAGCAGGCCCCGGGACAGGGGGGTGGTGGGTGATCAGCCC.

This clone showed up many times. CDR3 residues: CASSRLGVGELFF. The covered CDR3 bases are TGTGCCAGCAGCCGACTAGGGGTCGGGGAG. The chain joins TRBV2 to TRBJ2-2; D is possibly TRBD2 (6 bases). The read gets to within 3 residues of the CDR3 end, and the germline J gene fills in the rest. The CDR3 loop spans 13 amino acids. CDR1 is SNHLY and CDR2 is FYNNEI in the germline V gene. Trimming left V 6 bases short and J 7 bases short, with 12 bases between.

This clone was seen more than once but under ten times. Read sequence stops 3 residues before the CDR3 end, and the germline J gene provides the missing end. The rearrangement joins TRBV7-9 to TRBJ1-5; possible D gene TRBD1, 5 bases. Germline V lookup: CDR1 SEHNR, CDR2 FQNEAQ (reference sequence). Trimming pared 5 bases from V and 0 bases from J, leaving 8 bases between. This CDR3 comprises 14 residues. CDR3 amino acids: CASSPGGSNQPQHF. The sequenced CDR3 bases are TGTGCCAGCAGCCCGGGGGGTAGCAATCAGCCC.

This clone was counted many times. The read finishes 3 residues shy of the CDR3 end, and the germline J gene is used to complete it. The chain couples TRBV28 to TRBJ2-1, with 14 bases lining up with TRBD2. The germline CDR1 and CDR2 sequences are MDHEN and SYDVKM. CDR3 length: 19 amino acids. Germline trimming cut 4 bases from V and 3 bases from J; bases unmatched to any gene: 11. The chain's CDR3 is CASSSTPGLAGGYYNEQFF. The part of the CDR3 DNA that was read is TGTGCCAGCAGTTCAACCCCCGGACTAGCGGGGGGATACTACAATGAG.

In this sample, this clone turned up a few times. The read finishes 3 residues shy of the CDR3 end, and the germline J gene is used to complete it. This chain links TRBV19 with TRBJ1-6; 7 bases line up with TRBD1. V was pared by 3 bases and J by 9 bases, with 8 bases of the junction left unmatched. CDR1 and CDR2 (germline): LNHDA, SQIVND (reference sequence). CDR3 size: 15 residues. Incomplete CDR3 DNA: TGTGCCAGTAGTATTAAACAGGGGTGGGCTTCACCC. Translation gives CASSIKQGWASP. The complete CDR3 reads CASSIKQGWASPLHF.

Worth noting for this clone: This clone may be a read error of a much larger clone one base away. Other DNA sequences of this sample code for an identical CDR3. CDR3 DNA (partial): TGTGCCAGCAGGACAGGGGCCACCTATGGA. Its protein is CASRTGATYG. The CDR3, in full, reads CASRTGATYGYTF. This chain joins TRBV2 and TRBJ1-2; TRBD1 matches at 8 bases. The sequence runs out 3 residues before the end of the CDR3; the remainder is reconstructed from the germline J gene. This CDR3 has 13 residues. CDR1 and CDR2 (germline): SNHLY, FYNNEI.

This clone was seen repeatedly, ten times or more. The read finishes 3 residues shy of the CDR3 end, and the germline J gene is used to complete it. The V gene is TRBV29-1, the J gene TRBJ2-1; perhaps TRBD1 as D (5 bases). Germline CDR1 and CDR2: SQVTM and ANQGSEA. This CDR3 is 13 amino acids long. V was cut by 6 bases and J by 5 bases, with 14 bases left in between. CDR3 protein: CSVARTLNNEQFF. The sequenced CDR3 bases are TGCAGCGTCGCGAGGACACTTAACAATGAG.

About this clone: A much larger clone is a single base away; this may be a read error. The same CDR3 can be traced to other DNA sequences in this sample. Incomplete CDR3 DNA: TGTGCCAGCAGTGAGTACGGTGGGACAGCCAACTATGGC. It encodes CASSEYGGTANYG. The full-length CDR3 reads as CASSEYGGTANYGYTF. The chain couples TRBV6-1 to TRBJ1-2, with 7 bases matching TRBD1. The read ends 3 residues early relative to the CDR3; the germline J gene fills the gap. Germline V lookup: CDR1 MNHNS, CDR2 SASEGT. J was trimmed by 2 bases and V by 3 bases; bases with no gene match: 9. CDR3 length equals 16 residues.

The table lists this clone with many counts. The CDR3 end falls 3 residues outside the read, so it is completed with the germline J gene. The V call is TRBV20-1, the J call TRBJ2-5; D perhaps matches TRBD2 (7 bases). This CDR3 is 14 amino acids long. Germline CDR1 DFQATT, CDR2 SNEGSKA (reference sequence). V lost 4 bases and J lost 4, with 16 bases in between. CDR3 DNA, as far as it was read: TGCAGTGCTATCGAGGGGGGGCCGGGAGAGACC. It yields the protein CSAIEGGPGET. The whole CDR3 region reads CSAIEGGPGETQYF.

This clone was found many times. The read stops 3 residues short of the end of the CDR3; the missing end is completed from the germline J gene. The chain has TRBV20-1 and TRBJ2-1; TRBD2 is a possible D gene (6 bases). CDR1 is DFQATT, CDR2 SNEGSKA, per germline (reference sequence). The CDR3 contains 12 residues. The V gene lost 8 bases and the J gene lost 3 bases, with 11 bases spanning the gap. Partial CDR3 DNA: TGCAGTAAGTCTAGCGACTACAATGAG. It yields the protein CSKSSDYNE. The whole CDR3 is CSKSSDYNEQFF.

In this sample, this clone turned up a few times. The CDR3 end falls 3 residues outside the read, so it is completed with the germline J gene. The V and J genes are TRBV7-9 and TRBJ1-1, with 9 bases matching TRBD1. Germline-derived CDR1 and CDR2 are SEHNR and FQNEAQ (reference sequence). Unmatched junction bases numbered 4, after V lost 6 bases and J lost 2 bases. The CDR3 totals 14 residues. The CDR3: CASRGDRVNTEAFF. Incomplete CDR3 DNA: TGTGCCAGCAGGGGGGACAGGGTTAACACTGAA. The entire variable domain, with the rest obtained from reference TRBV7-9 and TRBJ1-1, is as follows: DTGVSQNPRHKITKRGQNVTFRCDPISEHNRLYWYRQTLGQGPEFLTYFQNEAQLEKSRLLSDRFSAERPKGSFSTLEIQRTEQGDSAMYLCASRGDRVNTEAFFGQGTRLTVV.

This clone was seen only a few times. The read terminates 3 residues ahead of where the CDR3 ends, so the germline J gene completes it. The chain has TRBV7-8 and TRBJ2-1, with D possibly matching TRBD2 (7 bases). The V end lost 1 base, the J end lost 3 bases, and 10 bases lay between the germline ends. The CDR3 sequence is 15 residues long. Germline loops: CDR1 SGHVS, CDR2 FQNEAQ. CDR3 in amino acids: CASSLEGGLYNEQFF. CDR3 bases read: TGTGCCAGCAGCTTAGAGGGGGGGCTCTACAATGAG.

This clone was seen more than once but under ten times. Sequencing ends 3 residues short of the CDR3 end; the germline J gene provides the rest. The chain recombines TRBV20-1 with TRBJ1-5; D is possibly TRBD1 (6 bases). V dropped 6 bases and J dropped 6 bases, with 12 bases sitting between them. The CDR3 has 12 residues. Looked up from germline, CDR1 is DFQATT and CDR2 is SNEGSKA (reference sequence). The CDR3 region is CSAKGGLQPQHF. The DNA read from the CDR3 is TGCAGTGCCAAGGGGGGGCTTCAGCCC.

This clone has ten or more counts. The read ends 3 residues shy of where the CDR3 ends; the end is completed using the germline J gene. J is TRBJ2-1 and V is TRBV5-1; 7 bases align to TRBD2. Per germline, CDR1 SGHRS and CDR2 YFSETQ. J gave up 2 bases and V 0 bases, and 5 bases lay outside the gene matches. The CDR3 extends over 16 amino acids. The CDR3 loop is CASSLEGGSAYNEQFF. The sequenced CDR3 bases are TGCGCCAGCAGCTTGGAGGGCGGGAGTGCCTACAATGAG.

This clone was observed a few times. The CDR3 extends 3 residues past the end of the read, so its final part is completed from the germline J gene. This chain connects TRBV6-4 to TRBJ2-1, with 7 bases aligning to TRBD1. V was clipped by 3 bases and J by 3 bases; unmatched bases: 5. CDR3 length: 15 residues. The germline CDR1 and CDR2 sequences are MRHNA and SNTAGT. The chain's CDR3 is CASSEEGGVYNEQFF. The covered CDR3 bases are TGTGCCAGCAGTGAGGAAGGGGGCGTCTACAATGAG.

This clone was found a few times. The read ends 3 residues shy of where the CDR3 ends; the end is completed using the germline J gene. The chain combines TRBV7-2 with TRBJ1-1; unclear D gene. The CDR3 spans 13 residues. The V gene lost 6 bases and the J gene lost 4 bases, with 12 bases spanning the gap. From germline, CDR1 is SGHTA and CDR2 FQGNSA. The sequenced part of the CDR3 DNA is TGTGCCAGCAGACGACCGGGGAGCACTGAA. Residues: CASRRPGSTE. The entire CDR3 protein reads CASRRPGSTEAFF.

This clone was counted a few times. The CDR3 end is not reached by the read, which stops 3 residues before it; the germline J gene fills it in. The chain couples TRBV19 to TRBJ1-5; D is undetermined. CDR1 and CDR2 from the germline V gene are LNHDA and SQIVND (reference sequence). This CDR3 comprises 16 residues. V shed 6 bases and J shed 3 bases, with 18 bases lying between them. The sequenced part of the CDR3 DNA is TGTGCCAGTAGAGCGGGCCCCCAAGCTTACAATCAGCCC. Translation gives CASRAGPQAYNQP. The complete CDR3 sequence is CASRAGPQAYNQPQHF.

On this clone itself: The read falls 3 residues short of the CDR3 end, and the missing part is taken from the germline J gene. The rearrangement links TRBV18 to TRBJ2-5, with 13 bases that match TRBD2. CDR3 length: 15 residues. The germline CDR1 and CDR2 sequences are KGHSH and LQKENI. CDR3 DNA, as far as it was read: TGTGCCAGCTCAACACTAGCGGGAGGGCAGAATACC. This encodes CASSTLAGGQNT. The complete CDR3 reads CASSTLAGGQNTQYF.